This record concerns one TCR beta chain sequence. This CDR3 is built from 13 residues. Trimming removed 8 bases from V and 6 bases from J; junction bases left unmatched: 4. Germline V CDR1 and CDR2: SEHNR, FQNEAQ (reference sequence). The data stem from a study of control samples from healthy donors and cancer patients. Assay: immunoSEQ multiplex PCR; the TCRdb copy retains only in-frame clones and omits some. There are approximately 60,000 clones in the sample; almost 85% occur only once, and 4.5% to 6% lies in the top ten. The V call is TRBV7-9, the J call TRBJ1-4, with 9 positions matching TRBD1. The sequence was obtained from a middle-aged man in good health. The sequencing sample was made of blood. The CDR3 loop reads CASHGTGHEKLFF. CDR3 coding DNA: TGTGCCAGCCACGGGACAGGGCATGAAAAACTGTTTTTT. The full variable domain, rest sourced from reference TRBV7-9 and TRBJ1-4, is DTGVSQNPRHKITKRGQNVTFRCDPISEHNRLYWYRQTLGQGPEFLTYFQNEAQLEKSRLLSDRFSAERPKGSFSTLEIQRTEQGDSAMYLCASHGTGHEKLFFGSGTQLSVL.